This T cell receptor (beta chain) was sequenced during a study of vaccination effects on CD4 cells after COVID-19. Study-wide background: Vaccination of participants consisted of two doses of either the BNT162b2 or mRNA-1273 vaccine. Findings and caveats of the study: There was only 1 of 255 vaccine-induced clones in healthy vaccinees that cross-reacted with common cold coronaviruses.

Germline values: CDR1 SGHAT, CDR2 FQNNGV. The CDR3 covers 16 residues. V trimming: 4 bases; J trimming: 0 bases; junction bases outside the gene matches: 7. TCRdb keeps only in-frame clones here, not all; method: immunoSEQ multiplex PCR. Of around 23,000 clones in the sample, approximately 83% were seen once. Comments on this clone: Its antigen is as yet unknown.

Expansion of antigen-specific CD4+ T cells with viral peptide pools was carried out by the ViraFEST assay before sequencing. Culture proceeded for 9 to 11 days, and CD4+ T cells were then isolated. Absence of prior SARS-CoV-2 infection characterized the vaccine recipients, who showed negative nucleocapsid antibodies. Every well housed approximately 2.2 million PBMC, which grew in culture alongside 10 IU/ml IL-2 and roughly 9.8 ug/ml peptides. Researchers swapped half the medium for IL-2 medium on both days 3 and 7. The chain is built from TRBV11-2 and TRBJ1-2; TRBD1 matches at 8 bases. The receptor was isolated from a human donor who received a COVID-19 vaccine. Sample: CD4+ T cells from PBMCs cultured with HCoV-NL63 spike peptides, taken before COVID-19 vaccination. The CDR3 DNA reads TGTGCCAGCAGCTCTCTGAGGACAGGGACTAACTATGGCTACACCTTC. Amino acids: CASSSLRTGTNYGYTF. The complete variable domain, with remaining parts taken from reference TRBV11-2 and TRBJ1-2, reads EAGVAQSPRYKIIEKRQSVAFWCNPISGHATLYWYQQILGQGPKLLIQFQNNGVVDDSQLPKDRFSAERLKGVDSTLKIQPAKLEDSAVYLCASSSLRTGTNYGYTFGSGTRLTVV.